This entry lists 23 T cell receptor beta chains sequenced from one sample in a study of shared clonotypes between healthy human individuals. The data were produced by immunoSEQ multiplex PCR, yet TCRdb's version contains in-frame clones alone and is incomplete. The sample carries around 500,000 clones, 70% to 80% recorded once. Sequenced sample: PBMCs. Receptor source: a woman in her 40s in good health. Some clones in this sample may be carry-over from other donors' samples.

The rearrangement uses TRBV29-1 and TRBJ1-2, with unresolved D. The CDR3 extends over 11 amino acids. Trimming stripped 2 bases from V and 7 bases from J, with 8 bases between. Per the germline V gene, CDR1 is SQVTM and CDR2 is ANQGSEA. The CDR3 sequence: CSVEFLGGYTF. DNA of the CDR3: TGCAGCGTTGAATTCTTAGGTGGCTACACCTTC.

CDR3 amino acids: CASSLSPGSGSSFSYNEQFF. For the CDR3, the DNA is TGTGCCAGCAGTTTATCTCCGGGTAGCGGGAGTTCATTTTCCTACAATGAGCAGTTCTTC. J is TRBJ2-1 and V is TRBV27, with 9 positions matching TRBD2. Germline assignment: CDR1 MNHEY and CDR2 SMNVEV (reference sequence). CDR3 size: 20 residues. The trim removed 0 bases at V and 1 base at J, leaving 13 bases unmatched.

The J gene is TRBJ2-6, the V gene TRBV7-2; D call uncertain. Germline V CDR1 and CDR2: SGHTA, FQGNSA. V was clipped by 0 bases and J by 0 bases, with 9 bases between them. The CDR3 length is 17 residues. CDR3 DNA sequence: TGTGCCAGCAGCTTAGCGGGCACAAACTCTGGGGCCAACGTCCTGACTTTC. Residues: CASSLAGTNSGANVLTF.

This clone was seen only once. In nucleotides, the CDR3 is TGTGCCAGCAGTTCCTACCCGGGACTAGAGCCCGGGGAGCTGTTTTTT. This sequence encodes CASSSYPGLEPGELFF. V gene TRBV27 combines with J gene TRBJ2-2; 8 nucleotides line up with TRBD2. J lost 6 bases, V lost 4 bases, and 10 bases had no gene match. In germline, CDR1 is MNHEY, CDR2 SMNVEV (reference sequence). The CDR3 loop spans 16 amino acids.

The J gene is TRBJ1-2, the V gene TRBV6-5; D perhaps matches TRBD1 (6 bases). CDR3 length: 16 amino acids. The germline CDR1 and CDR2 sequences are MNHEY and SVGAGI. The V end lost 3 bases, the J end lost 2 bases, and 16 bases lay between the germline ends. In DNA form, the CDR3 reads TGTGCCAGCAGTTATGGCGGGGCAGGGGCGAACTATGGCTACACCTTC. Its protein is CASSYGGAGANYGYTF.

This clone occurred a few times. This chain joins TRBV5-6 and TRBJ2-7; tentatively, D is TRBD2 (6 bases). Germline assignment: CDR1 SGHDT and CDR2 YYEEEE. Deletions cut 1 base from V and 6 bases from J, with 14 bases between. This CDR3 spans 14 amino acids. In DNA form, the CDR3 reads TGTGCCAGCAGCTTGATGCGGGACTCGAGCGAGCAGTACTTC. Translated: CASSLMRDSSEQYF.

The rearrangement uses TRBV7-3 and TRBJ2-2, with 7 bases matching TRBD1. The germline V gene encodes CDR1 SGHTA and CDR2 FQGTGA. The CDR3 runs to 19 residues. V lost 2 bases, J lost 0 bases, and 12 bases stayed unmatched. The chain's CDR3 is CASSLHPVRQGPNTGELFF. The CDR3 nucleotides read TGTGCCAGCAGCTTACACCCCGTGAGACAGGGTCCGAACACCGGGGAGCTGTTTTTT.

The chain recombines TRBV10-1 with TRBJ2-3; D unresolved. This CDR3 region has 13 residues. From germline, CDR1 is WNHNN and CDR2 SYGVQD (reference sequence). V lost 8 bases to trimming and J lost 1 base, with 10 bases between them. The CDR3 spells CASGDGGTDTQYF. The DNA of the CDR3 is TGCGCCAGCGGCGATGGAGGCACAGATACGCAGTATTTT.

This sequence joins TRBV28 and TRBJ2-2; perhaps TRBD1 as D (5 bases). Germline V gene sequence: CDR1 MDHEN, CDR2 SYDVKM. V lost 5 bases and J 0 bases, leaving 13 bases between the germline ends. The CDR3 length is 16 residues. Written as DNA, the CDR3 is TGTGCCAGCAGTCCCCCGGCAGGGTCGAACACCGGGGAGCTGTTTTTT. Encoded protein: CASSPPAGSNTGELFF.

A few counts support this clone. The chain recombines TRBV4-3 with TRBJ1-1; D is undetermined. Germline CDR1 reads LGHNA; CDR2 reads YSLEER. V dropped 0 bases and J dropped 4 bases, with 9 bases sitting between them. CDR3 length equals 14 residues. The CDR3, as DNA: TGCGCCAGCAGCCAAGAAAGACAATTCACTGAAGCTTTCTTT. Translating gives CASSQERQFTEAFF.

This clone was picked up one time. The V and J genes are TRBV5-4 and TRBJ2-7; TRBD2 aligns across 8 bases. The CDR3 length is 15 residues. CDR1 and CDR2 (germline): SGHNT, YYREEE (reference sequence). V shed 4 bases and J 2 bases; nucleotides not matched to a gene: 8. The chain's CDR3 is CASSRWTSSPYEQYF. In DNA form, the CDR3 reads TGTGCCAGCAGCCGCTGGACTAGCAGTCCCTACGAGCAGTACTTC.

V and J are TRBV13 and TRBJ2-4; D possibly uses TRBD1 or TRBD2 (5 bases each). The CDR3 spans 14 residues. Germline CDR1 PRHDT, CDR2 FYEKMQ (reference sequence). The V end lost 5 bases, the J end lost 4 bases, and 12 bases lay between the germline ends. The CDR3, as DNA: TGTGCCAGCAGCGGGGGAGATCTTAAAAACATTCAGTACTTC. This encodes CASSGGDLKNIQYF.

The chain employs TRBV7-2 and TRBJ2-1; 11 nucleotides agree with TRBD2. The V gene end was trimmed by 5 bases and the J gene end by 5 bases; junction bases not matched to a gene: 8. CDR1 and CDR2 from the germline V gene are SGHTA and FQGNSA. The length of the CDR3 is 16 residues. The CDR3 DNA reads TGTGCCAGCAGCCCACAGGTAGCGGGAGGGGACAATGAGCAGTTCTTC. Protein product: CASSPQVAGGDNEQFF.

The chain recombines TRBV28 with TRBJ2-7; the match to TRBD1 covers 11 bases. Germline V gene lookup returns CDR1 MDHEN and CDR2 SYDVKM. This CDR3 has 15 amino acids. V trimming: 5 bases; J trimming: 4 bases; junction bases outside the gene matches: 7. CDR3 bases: TGTGCCAGCAGTCCCGGACAGGGGGCGACGTACGAGCAGTACTTC. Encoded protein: CASSPGQGATYEQYF.

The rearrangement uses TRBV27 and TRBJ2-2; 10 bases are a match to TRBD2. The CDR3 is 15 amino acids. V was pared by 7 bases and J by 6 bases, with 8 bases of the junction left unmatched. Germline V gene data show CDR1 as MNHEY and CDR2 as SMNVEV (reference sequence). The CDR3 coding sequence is TGTGCCAGCAAAACTAGCGGGATTCTTCCCGGGGAGCTGTTTTTT. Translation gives CASKTSGILPGELFF.

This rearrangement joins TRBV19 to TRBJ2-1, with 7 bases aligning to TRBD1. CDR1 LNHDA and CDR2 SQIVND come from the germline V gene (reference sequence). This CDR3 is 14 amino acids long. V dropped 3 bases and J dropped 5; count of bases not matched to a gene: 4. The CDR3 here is CASSIRGPNNEQFF. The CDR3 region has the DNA TGTGCCAGTAGTATTAGGGGGCCCAACAATGAGCAGTTCTTC.

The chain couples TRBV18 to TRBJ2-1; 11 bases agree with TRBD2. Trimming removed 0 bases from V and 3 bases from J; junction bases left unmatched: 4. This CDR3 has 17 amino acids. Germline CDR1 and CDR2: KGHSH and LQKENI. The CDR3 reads CASSPPLAGGGYNEQFF. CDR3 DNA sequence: TGTGCCAGCTCACCACCCCTAGCGGGAGGTGGCTACAATGAGCAGTTCTTC.

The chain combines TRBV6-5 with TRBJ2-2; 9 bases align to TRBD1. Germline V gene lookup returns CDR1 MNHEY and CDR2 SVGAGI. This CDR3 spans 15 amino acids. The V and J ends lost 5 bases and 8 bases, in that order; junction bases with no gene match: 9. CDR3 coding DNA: TGTGCCAGCAGTGCCCGGACAGGGGCTGGGGGGGAGCTGTTTTTT. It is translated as CASSARTGAGGELFF.

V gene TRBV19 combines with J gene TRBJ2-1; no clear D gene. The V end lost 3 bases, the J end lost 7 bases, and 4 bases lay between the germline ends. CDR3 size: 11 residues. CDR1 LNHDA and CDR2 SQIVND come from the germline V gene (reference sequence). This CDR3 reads CASSMWNEQFF. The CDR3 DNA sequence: TGTGCCAGTAGTATGTGGAATGAGCAGTTCTTC.

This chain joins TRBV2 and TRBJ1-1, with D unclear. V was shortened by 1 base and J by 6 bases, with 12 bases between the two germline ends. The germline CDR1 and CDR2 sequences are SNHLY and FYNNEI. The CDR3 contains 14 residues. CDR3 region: CASSEGRGGPEAFF. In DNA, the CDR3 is TGTGCCAGCAGTGAAGGGCGGGGAGGTCCTGAAGCTTTCTTT.

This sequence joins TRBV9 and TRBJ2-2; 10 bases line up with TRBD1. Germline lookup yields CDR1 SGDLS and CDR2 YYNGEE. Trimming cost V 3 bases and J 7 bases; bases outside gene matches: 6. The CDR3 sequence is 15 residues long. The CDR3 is CASSATGTGVGELFF. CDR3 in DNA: TGTGCCAGCAGCGCAACCGGGACAGGGGTCGGGGAGCTGTTTTTT. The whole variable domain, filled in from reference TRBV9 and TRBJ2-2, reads DSGVTQTPKHLITATGQRVTLRCSPRSGDLSVYWYQQSLDQGLQFLIQYYNGEERAKGNILERFSAQQFPDLHSELNLSSLELGDSALYFCASSATGTGVGELFFGEGSRLTVL.

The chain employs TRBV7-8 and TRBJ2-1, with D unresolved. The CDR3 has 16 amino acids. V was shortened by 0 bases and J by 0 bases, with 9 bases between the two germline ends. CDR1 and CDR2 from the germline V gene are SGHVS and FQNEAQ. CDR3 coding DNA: TGTGCCAGCAGCTTAGCCGCCCTCGGCTCCTACAATGAGCAGTTCTTC. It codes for CASSLAALGSYNEQFF.

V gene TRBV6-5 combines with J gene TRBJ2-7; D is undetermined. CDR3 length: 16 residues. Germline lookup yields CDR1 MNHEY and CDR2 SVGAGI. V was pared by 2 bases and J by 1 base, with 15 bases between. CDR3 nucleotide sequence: TGTGCCAGCAGTTACCTCTCCCCGGCCCAATCCTACGAGCAGTACTTC. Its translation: CASSYLSPAQSYEQYF.